This T cell receptor beta chain stems from a study of blood T cell repertoires in COVID-19. Study context: Acute-phase and convalescent COVID-19 samples originated in the United States, Italy and Spain.

Trimming took 4 bases from V and 3 from J; bases not matched to a gene: 8. This CDR3 contains 16 residues. Germline V gives CDR1 MNHNS, CDR2 SASEGT. Per the original data handling: Amplification with reference gene primers provided the estimates of nucleated cell counts. Assay used: immunoSEQ multiplex PCR; TCRdb lists only in-frame clones, some missing. The V and J calls and clone size come from that table; D and trimming were worked out from the DNA. The sample includes some 290,000 clones, approximately 80% of them seen just once. This clonotype was sampled from a woman in her sixties with active or convalescent COVID-19. The genes are TRBV6-1 and TRBJ1-2; 10 bases line up with TRBD1. Material for sequencing was peripheral blood. The CDR3 DNA reads as TGTGCCAGCAGTGCAGGGACAGGGGTTCTAGACTATGGCTACACCTTC. This translates into CASSAGTGVLDYGYTF.